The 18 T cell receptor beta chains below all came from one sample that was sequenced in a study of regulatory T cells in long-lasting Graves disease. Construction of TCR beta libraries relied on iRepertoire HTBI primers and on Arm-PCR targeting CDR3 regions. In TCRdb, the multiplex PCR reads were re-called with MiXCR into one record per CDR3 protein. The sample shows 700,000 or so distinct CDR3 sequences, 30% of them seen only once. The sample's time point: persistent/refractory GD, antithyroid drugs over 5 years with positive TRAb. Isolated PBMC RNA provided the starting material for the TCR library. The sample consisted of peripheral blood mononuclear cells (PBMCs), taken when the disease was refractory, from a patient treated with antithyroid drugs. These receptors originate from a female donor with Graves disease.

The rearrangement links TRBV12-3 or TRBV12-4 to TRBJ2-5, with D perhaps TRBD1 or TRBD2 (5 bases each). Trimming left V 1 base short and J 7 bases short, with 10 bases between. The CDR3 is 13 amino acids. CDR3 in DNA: TGTGCCAGCAGTTTAGTTCAGGGAGCGACCCAGTACTTC. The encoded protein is CASSLVQGATQYF.

CDR3 region: CASSYYAVGTEAFF. The CDR3 nucleotides are TGTGCCAGCAGTTACTACGCAGTTGGAACTGAAGCTTTCTTT. J is TRBJ1-1 and V is TRBV6-5; D is ambiguous. The germline V gene has CDR1 MNHEY and CDR2 SVGAGI. Trimming stripped 1 base from V and 5 bases from J, with 11 bases between. CDR3 length equals 14 residues.

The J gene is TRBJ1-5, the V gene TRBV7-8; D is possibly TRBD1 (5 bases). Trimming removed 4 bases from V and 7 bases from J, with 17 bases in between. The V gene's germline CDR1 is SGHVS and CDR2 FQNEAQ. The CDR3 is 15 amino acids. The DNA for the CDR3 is TGTGCCAGCAGCTCCACGGGGGAGGGAGGGCAGCCCCAGCATTTT. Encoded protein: CASSSTGEGGQPQHF.

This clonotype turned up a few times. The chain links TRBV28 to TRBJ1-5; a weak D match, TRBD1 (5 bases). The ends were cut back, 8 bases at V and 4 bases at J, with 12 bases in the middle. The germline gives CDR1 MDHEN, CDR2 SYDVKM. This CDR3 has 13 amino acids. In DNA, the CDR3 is TGTGCCAGCCGAGATGGGGGGAATCAGCCCCAGCATTTT. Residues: CASRDGGNQPQHF.

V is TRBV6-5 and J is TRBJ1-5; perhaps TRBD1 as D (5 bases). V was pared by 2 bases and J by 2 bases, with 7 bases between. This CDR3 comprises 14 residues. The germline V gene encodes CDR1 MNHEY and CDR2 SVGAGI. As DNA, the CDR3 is TGTGCCAGCAGTTACGGGGCGCGCAATCAGCCCCAGCATTTT. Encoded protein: CASSYGARNQPQHF.

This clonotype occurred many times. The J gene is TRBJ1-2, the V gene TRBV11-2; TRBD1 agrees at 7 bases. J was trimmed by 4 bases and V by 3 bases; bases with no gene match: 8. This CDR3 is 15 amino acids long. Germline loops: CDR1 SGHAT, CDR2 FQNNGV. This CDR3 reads CASSFPGTAVYGYTF. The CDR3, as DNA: TGTGCCAGCAGCTTCCCCGGGACAGCGGTCTATGGCTACACCTTC.

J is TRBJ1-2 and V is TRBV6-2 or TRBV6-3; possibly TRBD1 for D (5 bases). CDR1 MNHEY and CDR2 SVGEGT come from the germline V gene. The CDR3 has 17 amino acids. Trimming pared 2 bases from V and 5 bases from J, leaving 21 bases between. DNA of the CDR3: TGTGCCAGCAGTTACACTTTATCTGAGTGGACATCTTATGGCTACACCTTC. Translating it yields CASSYTLSEWTSYGYTF.

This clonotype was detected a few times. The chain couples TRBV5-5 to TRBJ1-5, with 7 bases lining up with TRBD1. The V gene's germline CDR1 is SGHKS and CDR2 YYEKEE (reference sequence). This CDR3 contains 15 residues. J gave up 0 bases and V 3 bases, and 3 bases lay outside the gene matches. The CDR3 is CASSWGTVSNQPQHF. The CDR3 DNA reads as TGTGCCAGCAGCTGGGGGACAGTTAGCAATCAGCCCCAGCATTTT.

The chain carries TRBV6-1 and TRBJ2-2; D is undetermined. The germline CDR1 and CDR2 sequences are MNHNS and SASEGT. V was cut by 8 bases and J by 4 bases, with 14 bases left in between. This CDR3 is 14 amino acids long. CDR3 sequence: CASSISPSTGELFF. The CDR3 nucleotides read TGTGCCAGCTCGATTAGCCCCAGCACCGGGGAGCTGTTTTTT.

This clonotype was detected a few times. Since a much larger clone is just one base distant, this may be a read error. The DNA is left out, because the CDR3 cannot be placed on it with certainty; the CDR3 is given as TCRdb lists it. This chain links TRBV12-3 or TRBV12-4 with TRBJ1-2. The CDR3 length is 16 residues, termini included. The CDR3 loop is CASKHLRESFAYGNTF.

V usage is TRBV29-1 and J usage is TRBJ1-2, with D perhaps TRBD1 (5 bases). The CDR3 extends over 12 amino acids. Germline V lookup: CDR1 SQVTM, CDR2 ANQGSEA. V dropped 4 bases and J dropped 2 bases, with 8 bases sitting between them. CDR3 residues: CSVVPGNYGYTF. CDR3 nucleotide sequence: TGCAGCGTTGTTCCAGGGAACTATGGCTACACCTTC.

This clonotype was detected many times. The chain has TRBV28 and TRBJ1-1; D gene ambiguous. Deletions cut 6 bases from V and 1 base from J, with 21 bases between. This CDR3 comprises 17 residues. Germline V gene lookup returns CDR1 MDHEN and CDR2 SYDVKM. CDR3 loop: CASSLVGVGRTNTEAFF. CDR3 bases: TGTGCCAGCAGCCTGGTCGGGGTCGGTCGCACGAACACTGAAGCTTTCTTT.

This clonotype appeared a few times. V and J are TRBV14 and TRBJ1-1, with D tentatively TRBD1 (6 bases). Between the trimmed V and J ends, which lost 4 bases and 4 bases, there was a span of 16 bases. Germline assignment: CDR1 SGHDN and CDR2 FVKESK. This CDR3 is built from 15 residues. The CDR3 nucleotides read TGTGCCAGCAGCCCCTTGACGGGGGGCGGCACTGAAGCTTTCTTT. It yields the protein CASSPLTGGGTEAFF. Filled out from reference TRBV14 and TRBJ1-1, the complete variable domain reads EAGVTQFPSHSVIEKGQTVTLRCDPISGHDNLYWYRRVMGKEIKFLLHFVKESKQDESGMPNNRFLAERTGGTYSTLKVQPAELEDSGVYFCASSPLTGGGTEAFFGQGTRLTVV.

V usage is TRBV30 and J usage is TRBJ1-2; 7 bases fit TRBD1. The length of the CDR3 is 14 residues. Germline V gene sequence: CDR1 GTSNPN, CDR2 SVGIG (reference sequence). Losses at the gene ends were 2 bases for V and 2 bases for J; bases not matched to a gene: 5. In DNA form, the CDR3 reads TGTGCCTGGAGTTTCGCGACAGGGAACTATGGCTACACCTTC. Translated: CAWSFATGNYGYTF. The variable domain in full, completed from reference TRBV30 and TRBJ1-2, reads SQTIHQWPATLVQPVGSPLSLECTVEGTSNPNLYWYRQAAGRGLQLLFYSVGIGQISSEVPQNLSASRPQDRQFILSSKKLLLSDSGFYLCAWSFATGNYGYTFGSGTRLTVV.

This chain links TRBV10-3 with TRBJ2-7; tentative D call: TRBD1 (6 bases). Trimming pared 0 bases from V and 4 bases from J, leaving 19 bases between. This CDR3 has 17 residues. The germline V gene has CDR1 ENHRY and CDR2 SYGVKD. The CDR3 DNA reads TGTGCCATCAGTGAGTCGTTACCCCCAACAGGGTCGTACGAGCAGTACTTC. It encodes CAISESLPPTGSYEQYF.

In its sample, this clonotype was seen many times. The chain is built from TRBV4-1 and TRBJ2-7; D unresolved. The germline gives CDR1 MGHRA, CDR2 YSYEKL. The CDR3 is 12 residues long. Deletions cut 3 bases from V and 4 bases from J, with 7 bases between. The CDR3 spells CASSHYGYEQYF. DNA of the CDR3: TGCGCCAGCAGCCATTACGGTTACGAGCAGTACTTC.

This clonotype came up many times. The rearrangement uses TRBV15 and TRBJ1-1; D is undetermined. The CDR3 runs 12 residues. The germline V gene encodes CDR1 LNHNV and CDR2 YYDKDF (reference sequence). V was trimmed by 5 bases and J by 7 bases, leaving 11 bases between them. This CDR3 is CATSLNVGEAFF. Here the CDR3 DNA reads TGTGCCACCAGCCTCAATGTCGGTGAAGCTTTCTTT.

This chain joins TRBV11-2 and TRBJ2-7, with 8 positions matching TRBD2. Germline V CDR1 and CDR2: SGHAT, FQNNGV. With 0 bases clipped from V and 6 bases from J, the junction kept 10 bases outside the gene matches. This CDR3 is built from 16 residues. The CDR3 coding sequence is TGTGCCAGCAGCTTAGATGGAGCGGGAGCATTCCCCGAGCAGTACTTC. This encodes CASSLDGAGAFPEQYF.